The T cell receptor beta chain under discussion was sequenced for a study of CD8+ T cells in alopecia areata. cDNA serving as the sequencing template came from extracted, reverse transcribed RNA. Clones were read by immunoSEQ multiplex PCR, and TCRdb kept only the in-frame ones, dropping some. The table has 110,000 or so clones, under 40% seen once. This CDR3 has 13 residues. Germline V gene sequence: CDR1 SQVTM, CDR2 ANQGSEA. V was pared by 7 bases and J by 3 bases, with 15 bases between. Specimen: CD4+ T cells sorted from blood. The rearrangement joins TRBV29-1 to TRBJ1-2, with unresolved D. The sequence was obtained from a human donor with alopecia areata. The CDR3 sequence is CSASWRKDYGYTF. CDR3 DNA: TGCAGCGCCAGCTGGCGAAAGGACTATGGCTACACCTTC.